A selection of T cell receptor beta chains follows, all from one sample in a study of blood T cells in healthy people across ages. TCRdb recomputed calls from the 5' RACE reads with MiXCR, one row per CDR3 protein. The table has around 600,000 distinct CDR3 sequences, 40% to 55% seen once. Input material: blood. These receptors came from a man older than 75 in good health. CDR3s include the opening cysteine and the closing phenylalanine or tryptophan. Fields, in order: D gene, V gene, J gene, clone size, CDR3 length, CDR3 DNA, CDR3 protein. A D gene is named only where the DNA matches it firmly. Rows give clone size only sometimes, using once, few, many, or a class for an expanded clone.

TRBD2	TRBV20-1	TRBJ2-1	NA	14	TGCAGTGCTAGAGATGGCGGGGGATACAATGAGCAGTTCTTC	CSARDGGGYNEQFF
NA	TRBV6-5	TRBJ2-5	few	14	TGTGCCAGCAGTGACTCAGGGTACCAAGAGACCCAGTACTTC	CASSDSGYQETQYF
NA	TRBV7-3	TRBJ2-2	few	16	TGTGCCAGCAGCTTAACGTTCAGACCGAACACCGGGGAGCTGTTTTTT	CASSLTFRPNTGELFF
NA	TRBV10-3	TRBJ2-3	NA	16	TGTGCCATCAGTGAGGGAAAAGCGGGTCGCACAGATACGCAGTATTTT	CAISEGKAGRTDTQYF
NA	TRBV20-1	TRBJ1-4	few	14	TGCAGTGCAGCGCTCGGGGCAACTAATGAAAAACTGTTTTTT	CSAALGATNEKLFF
NA	TRBV6-6	TRBJ1-2	NA	14	TGTGCCAGCCACTTCGCGGGTATTAACTATGGCTACACCTTC	CASHFAGINYGYTF
TRBD1	TRBV7-2	TRBJ1-1	NA	14	TGTGCCAGCAGCTTAGCGCTGACAGGGGGCTTAGCTTTCTTT	CASSLALTGGLAFF
NA	TRBV11-2	TRBJ2-3	few	16	TGTGCCAGCAGCTTAGTACTTGGGGGAAGCACAGATACGCAGTATTTT	CASSLVLGGSTDTQYF
NA	TRBV15	TRBJ2-3	NA	16	TGTGCCACCAGCAGAGATCAGGCAGCTAGCACAGATACGCAGTATTTT	CATSRDQAASTDTQYF
NA	TRBV9	TRBJ2-3	NA	15	TGTGCCAGCAGCGTAGAGATAGCGTACACAGATACGCAGTATTTT	CASSVEIAYTDTQYF
TRBD2	TRBV9	TRBJ2-1	few	15	TGTGCCAGCAGCGTAGGGACTAGCGGGGCCCATGAGCAGTTCTTC	CASSVGTSGAHEQFF
NA	TRBV6-1	TRBJ2-7	NA	15	TGTGCCAGCAGTGTAAACGGTGGTTCGGGCTACGAGCAGTACTTC	CASSVNGGSGYEQYF
NA	TRBV3-1	TRBJ1-1	NA	13	TGTGCCAGCAGCCAGAGAGACAACACTGAAGCTTTCTTT	CASSQRDNTEAFF
TRBD1	TRBV6-2/TRBV6-3	TRBJ1-5	few	14	TGTGCCAGCAGTCCAGGGGGTACATCGCCGCCCCAGCATTTT	CASSPGGTSPPQHF
TRBD1	TRBV6-5	TRBJ2-5	many	14	TGTGCCAGCAGTTCCCTACAGGGGCAAGAGACCCAGTACTTC	CASSSLQGQETQYF
NA	TRBV15	TRBJ1-2	NA	16	TGTGCCACCAGCCCCCGGCCCCTTTACGGGGTAGGGGGCTACACCTTC	CATSPRPLYGVGGYTF
NA	TRBV20-1	TRBJ2-3	NA	14	TGCAGTGCTATTTCTGGAGGGCGGGGAGATACGCAGTATTTT	CSAISGGRGDTQYF
NA	TRBV20-1	TRBJ2-3	NA	13	TGCAGTGCCGGGGACCGCAAAGGGAATACGCAGTATTTT	CSAGDRKGNTQYF
NA	TRBV21-1	TRBJ2-4	NA	13	TGTGCCAGCGGGGGGCCGGCCAAAAACATTCAGTACTTC	CASGGPAKNIQYF
TRBD1	TRBV7-2	TRBJ2-5	NA	15	TGTGCCAGCAGCTCCCTCTCTGACAGGGTGGAGACCCAGTACTTC	CASSSLSDRVETQYF
NA	TRBV6-5	TRBJ1-2	NA	13	TGTGCCAGCGTAAAGCGTGAGGGCTATGGCTACACCTTC	CASVKREGYGYTF
NA	TRBV29-1	TRBJ1-3	NA	11	TGCAGCGGAGCACAGGGAAACACCATATATTTT	CSGAQGNTIYF
NA	TRBV2	TRBJ2-7	NA	12	TGTGCCAGCAGTGGCCGGCAGTACGAGCAGTACTTC	CASSGRQYEQYF
NA	TRBV5-1	TRBJ2-4	NA	14	TGCGCCAGCAGCTTGGGCAGGGGCGACACCATTCAGTACTTC	CASSLGRGDTIQYF
TRBD1	TRBV20-1	TRBJ1-6	few	18	TGCAGTGCTCCAACGGGCGGGACAGGGAGAGTCTATAATTCACCCCTCCACTTT	CSAPTGGTGRVYNSPLHF
NA	TRBV29-1	TRBJ2-7	NA	13	TGCAGGGGCACGACGGCGATCAACTACGAGCAGTACTTC	CRGTTAINYEQYF
TRBD1	TRBV29-1	TRBJ2-7	NA	15	TGCAGCGTTGAAGGGGACAGGGGAAGATTAAATGAGCAGTACTTC	CSVEGDRGRLNEQYF
NA	TRBV11-2	TRBJ2-3	NA	17	TGTGCCAGCAGCTTATTAGCGGACCACATAGACACAGATACGCAGTATTTT	CASSLLADHIDTDTQYF
TRBD1	TRBV20-1	TRBJ2-5	NA	14	TGCAGTGCTCGGGGACAGGGAACGACCAAGACCCAGTACTTC	CSARGQGTTKTQYF
TRBD1	TRBV7-2	TRBJ2-7	many	15	TGTGCCAGCAGCCCTAGACAGGGGAGCTCCTACGAGCAGTACTTC	CASSPRQGSSYEQYF
NA	TRBV6-2/TRBV6-3	TRBJ2-3	NA	14	TGTGCCAGCAGGTACCTCGGAGATACAGATACGCAGTATTTT	CASRYLGDTDTQYF
NA	TRBV5-6	TRBJ2-7	NA	15	TGTGCCAGCAGTACCCAGCCGGGGACAACCTACGAGCAGTACTTC	CASSTQPGTTYEQYF
NA	TRBV29-1	TRBJ2-1	NA	13	TGCAGCGTTAAGAACTTAGGGTACAATGAGCAGTTCTTC	CSVKNLGYNEQFF
NA	TRBV7-2	TRBJ2-1	few	14	TGTGCCAGCAGCTTAGCAAGTGGTCACAATGAGCAGTTCTTC	CASSLASGHNEQFF
TRBD1	TRBV20-1	TRBJ1-4	NA	14	TGCAGTGCTAGAGACAGGGGGATTAGGGAAAAACTGTTTTTT	CSARDRGIREKLFF